The 23 T cell receptor beta chains below were found in one sample sequenced in a study of blood T cell repertoires in COVID-19. Measured with immunoSEQ multiplex PCR; TCRdb has only the in-frame clones, and not every one. Among around 200,000 clones, around four fifths were seen once, and the ten largest hold roughly 9.4%. What was sequenced was peripheral blood. The receptors derive from a man aged 40-49 years with active or convalescent COVID-19.

The V call is TRBV3-1 (or the pseudogene TRBV3-2), the J call TRBJ2-7, with 8 bases that match TRBD1. This CDR3 contains 15 residues. The ends lost 0 bases at V and 7 bases at J; junction bases unmatched: 8. Germline V gene sequence: CDR1 LGHDT, CDR2 YNNKEL (reference sequence). The CDR3 protein is CASSQEKDRAREQYF. Here the CDR3 DNA reads TGTGCCAGCAGCCAAGAAAAGGACAGGGCTCGGGAGCAGTACTTC.

This clone appeared once. V is TRBV27 and J is TRBJ1-1; 7 bases agree with TRBD1. V lost 5 bases, J lost 5 bases, and 11 bases stayed unmatched. The CDR3 has 15 amino acids. Germline V gives CDR1 MNHEY, CDR2 SMNVEV (reference sequence). The chain's CDR3 is CASSPRDSWRTEAFF. In nucleotides, the CDR3 is TGTGCCAGCAGTCCTCGGGACAGTTGGCGGACTGAAGCTTTCTTT.

This chain connects TRBV27 to TRBJ1-1; 12 bases line up with TRBD1. The V gene end was trimmed by 2 bases and the J gene end by 4 bases; junction bases not matched to a gene: 2. Per germline, CDR1 MNHEY and CDR2 SMNVEV (reference sequence). CDR3 length: 15 residues. The CDR3 loop reads CASSLGTGGGTEAFF. The CDR3 DNA reads TGTGCCAGCAGTTTAGGGACAGGGGGCGGCACTGAAGCTTTCTTT.

This clone was recorded a few times. This chain uses TRBV30 with TRBJ1-6; 9 nucleotides line up with TRBD1. The CDR3 loop spans 15 amino acids. The germline V gene has CDR1 GTSNPN and CDR2 SVGIG (reference sequence). V lost 0 bases to trimming and J lost 9 bases; unmatched junction nucleotides: 6. The CDR3 DNA reads TGTGCCTGGAGTGTATGGGGACAGGGATTTTCACCCCTCCACTTT. This translates into CAWSVWGQGFSPLHF.

This sequence joins TRBV27 and TRBJ1-6; D is perhaps TRBD1 (5 bases). Germline CDR1 MNHEY, CDR2 SMNVEV (reference sequence). Trimming removed 2 bases at V and 9 bases at J, with 23 bases between. The CDR3 contains 18 residues. CDR3 sequence: CASSLGQSGGVFGSPLHF. DNA for the CDR3: TGTGCCAGCAGTTTAGGGCAGAGTGGGGGGGTATTTGGTTCACCCCTCCACTTT.

The V and J genes are TRBV11-2 and TRBJ1-1; D gene ambiguous. V lost 4 bases and J lost 8, with 8 bases in between. Germline CDR1 and CDR2: SGHAT and FQNNGV. This CDR3 spans 11 amino acids. The CDR3 sequence is CASSSRQEAFF. DNA of the CDR3: TGTGCCAGCAGCTCCCGACAAGAAGCTTTCTTT. Full variable domain (outside the CDR3, taken from reference TRBV11-2 and TRBJ1-1): EAGVAQSPRYKIIEKRQSVAFWCNPISGHATLYWYQQILGQGPKLLIQFQNNGVVDDSQLPKDRFSAERLKGVDSTLKIQPAKLEDSAVYLCASSSRQEAFFGQGTRLTVV.

A word on this clone: The identical CDR3 is also encoded by other nucleotide sequences in the sample. V gene TRBV5-1 combines with J gene TRBJ1-4; no definite D call. This CDR3 is built from 14 residues. Germline-derived CDR1 and CDR2 are SGHRS and YFSETQ. Trimming removed 0 bases at V and 3 bases at J, with 6 bases between. The CDR3 loop is CASSLGSANEKLFF. CDR3 DNA: TGCGCCAGCAGCTTGGGATCGGCTAATGAAAAACTGTTTTTT. Complete variable domain (other parts from reference TRBV5-1 and TRBJ1-4): KAGVTQTPRYLIKTRGQQVTLSCSPISGHRSVSWYQQTPGQGLQFLFEYFSETQRNKGNFPGRFSGRQFSNSRSEMNVSTLELGDSALYLCASSLGSANEKLFFGSGTQLSVL.

Regarding this clone: The junction does not match germline at one end; this may be a read error. The chain combines TRBV5-1 with TRBJ2-1; D might be TRBD2 (6 bases). This CDR3 is built from 15 residues. Germline-derived CDR1 and CDR2 are SGHRS and YFSETQ. As DNA, the CDR3 is TGCGCCAGCAGCTTGGATGGTACTAGCAACAATGAACAGTTCTTC. It translates to CASSLDGTSNNEQFF.

The chain couples TRBV7-2 to TRBJ2-7; 8 bases agree with TRBD2. The V and J ends lost 2 bases and 0 bases, in that order; junction bases with no gene match: 6. Germline V gene sequence: CDR1 SGHTA, CDR2 FQGNSA. This CDR3 comprises 16 residues. The CDR3 sequence: CASSLWVAGPSYEQYF. CDR3 coding DNA: TGTGCCAGCAGCTTATGGGTAGCGGGGCCCTCCTACGAGCAGTACTTC.

In this sample, this clone turned up once. The chain carries TRBV5-8 and TRBJ2-7, with D tentatively TRBD1 (5 bases). This CDR3 spans 15 amino acids. CDR1 is SGHTS and CDR2 is YDEGEE in the germline V gene. Deletions cut 4 bases from V and 9 bases from J, with 23 bases between. The CDR3 region has the DNA TGTGCCAGCAGCCTTGGACAATCAACTACGAGCAGGCAGTACTTC. This encodes CASSLGQSTTSRQYF.

This chain connects TRBV5-1 to TRBJ2-1; 8 bases fit TRBD1. Losses at the gene ends were 6 bases for V and 9 bases for J; bases not matched to a gene: 11. This CDR3 region has 14 residues. Germline lookup yields CDR1 SGHRS and CDR2 YFSETQ. CDR3 coding DNA: TGCGCCAGCAACTCCGGACAGGGATCGATTGAGCAGTTCTTC. This translates into CASNSGQGSIEQFF.

The V call is TRBV30, the J call TRBJ1-6; possibly TRBD1 for D (5 bases). The V end was cut by 1 base, the J end by 9 bases, with 16 bases between. The CDR3 runs 15 residues. Per the germline V gene, CDR1 is GTSNPN and CDR2 is SVGIG (reference sequence). DNA for the CDR3: TGTGCCTGGAGTGAATTCGGGGGTCCCGGTTCACCCCTCCACTTT. Translation gives CAWSEFGGPGSPLHF.

The genes are TRBV10-2 and TRBJ1-6, with TRBD1 matching 11 bases. The CDR3 length is 15 residues. The germline V gene has CDR1 WSHSY and CDR2 SAAADI. V lost 6 bases, J lost 8 bases, and 6 bases stayed unmatched. For the CDR3, the DNA is TGCGCCAGCAGGGGACAGGGGGAGATAGATTCACCCCTCCACTTT. It encodes CASRGQGEIDSPLHF.

The chain is built from TRBV6-5 and TRBJ1-6; tentative D call: TRBD1 (6 bases). CDR1 is MNHEY and CDR2 is SVGAGI in the germline V gene. Trimming stripped 4 bases from V and 5 bases from J, with 12 bases between. This CDR3 is built from 15 residues. For the CDR3, the DNA is TGTGCCAGCAGTTTACAGCCAGGGGATAATTCACCCCTCCACTTT. It is translated as CASSLQPGDNSPLHF.

This clone was counted between two and nine times. The chain recombines TRBV7-3 with TRBJ1-1; D unresolved. Germline CDR1 reads SGHTA; CDR2 reads FQGTGA. This CDR3 spans 13 amino acids. Trimming cost V 4 bases and J 0 bases, with 6 bases left between them. For the CDR3, the DNA is TGTGCCAGCAGCTCACAGATGAACACTGAAGCTTTCTTT. Translating gives CASSSQMNTEAFF.

The chain uses TRBV27 and TRBJ1-1; 7 nucleotides align to TRBD1. V dropped 0 bases and J dropped 4; count of bases not matched to a gene: 2. The CDR3 totals 14 residues. Per germline, CDR1 MNHEY and CDR2 SMNVEV (reference sequence). CDR3 amino acids: CASSLSRQGTEAFF. The CDR3 DNA sequence: TGTGCCAGCAGTTTATCAAGACAGGGCACTGAAGCTTTCTTT.

This chain uses TRBV7-2 with TRBJ2-3; 11 nucleotides agree with TRBD2. J lost 6 bases, V lost 1 base, and 12 bases had no gene match. The CDR3 runs to 18 residues. Per germline, CDR1 SGHTA and CDR2 FQGNSA. CDR3 protein: CASSLVLVSGGVSDTQYF. The DNA of the CDR3 is TGTGCCAGCAGCTTAGTTTTAGTTAGCGGGGGGGTATCGGATACGCAGTATTTT.

The rearrangement links TRBV18 to TRBJ1-1; TRBD1 matches 9 bases. From germline, CDR1 is KGHSH and CDR2 LQKENI. This CDR3 is 16 amino acids long. After removal of 3 bases from V and 0 bases from J, the junction contained 5 bases not matched to a gene. The CDR3 here is CASSPTDRGLNTEAFF. In DNA, the CDR3 is TGTGCCAGCTCACCGACGGACAGGGGATTGAACACTGAAGCTTTCTTT.

The chain has TRBV19 and TRBJ2-5; D ambiguous. The V end was cut by 5 bases, the J end by 2 bases, with 12 bases between. The CDR3 length is 14 residues. Germline CDR1 reads LNHDA; CDR2 reads SQIVND (reference sequence). CDR3 in amino acids: CASSLRRLQETQYF. CDR3 in DNA: TGTGCCAGTAGTCTCAGGCGTCTTCAAGAGACCCAGTACTTC.

The chain joins TRBV28 to TRBJ2-2; weak D call: TRBD2 (7 bases). Per the germline V gene, CDR1 is MDHEN and CDR2 is SYDVKM. The CDR3 is made up of 15 amino acids. V was pared by 7 bases and J by 4 bases, with 16 bases between. This chain's CDR3 is CASKGGGGFTGELFF. In nucleotides, the CDR3 is TGTGCCAGCAAGGGAGGGGGAGGTTTCACCGGGGAGCTGTTTTTT.

The rearrangement uses TRBV27 and TRBJ2-3, with 10 bases fitting TRBD1. With 6 bases clipped from V and 4 bases from J, the junction kept 7 bases outside the gene matches. The germline gives CDR1 MNHEY, CDR2 SMNVEV (reference sequence). The CDR3 is 15 residues long. The CDR3 loop reads CASSAPGTGADTQYF. The CDR3 nucleotides are TGTGCCAGCAGCGCCCCCGGGACAGGGGCAGATACGCAGTATTTT.

The J gene is TRBJ2-1, the V gene TRBV6-5; 9 positions match TRBD1. CDR3 length: 13 amino acids. The V and J ends lost 6 bases and 5 bases, in that order; junction bases with no gene match: 2. Per the germline V gene, CDR1 is MNHEY and CDR2 is SVGAGI. CDR3 sequence (DNA): TGTGCCAGCAGCTGGACAGGGGACAATGAGCAGTTCTTC. Its protein product is CASSWTGDNEQFF.

Written as DNA, the CDR3 is TGCGCCAGCAGTGAGTCGGGACTTAGGTATGGCTACACCTTC. Amino acids: CASSESGLRYGYTF. This chain joins TRBV10-2 and TRBJ1-2; D is possibly TRBD1 (5 bases). This CDR3 region has 14 residues. Germline V gene data show CDR1 as WSHSY and CDR2 as SAAADI. Trimming took off 0 bases at V and 5 bases at J, with 10 bases between the two ends.